What follows are 3 T cell receptor beta chains derived from one specimen sequenced in a study of blood T cell repertoires in COVID-19. Sequenced by immunoSEQ multiplex PCR; TCRdb stores in-frame clones only, minus some. Here the sample spans 150,000 to 200,000 clones, 70% to 85% being singletons. The sample comprised peripheral blood. Receptors were obtained from a woman of 80 years or more with acute or convalescent COVID-19.

The chain is built from TRBV3-1 (or the pseudogene TRBV3-2) and TRBJ2-3, with TRBD2 matching 11 bases. Germline loops: CDR1 LGHDT, CDR2 YNNKEL (reference sequence). The junction had 12 bases not matched to a gene; V was cut back by 4 bases and J by 0 bases. CDR3 length: 19 amino acids. CDR3 in amino acids: CASSLRLAGLSYSTDTQYF. CDR3 coding DNA: TGTGCCAGCAGCCTTCGACTAGCGGGACTTTCCTATAGCACAGATACGCAGTATTTT.

V usage is TRBV5-5 and J usage is TRBJ2-1; 11 positions match TRBD2. The CDR3 extends over 16 amino acids. Germline-derived CDR1 and CDR2 are SGHKS and YYEKEE (reference sequence). The V gene end was trimmed by 2 bases and the J gene end by 9 bases; junction bases not matched to a gene: 10. CDR3 nucleotide sequence: TGTGCCAGCAGCTTTACCGGGACTAGCGGCCCCGCTGAGCAGTTCTTC. Translated, it gives CASSFTGTSGPAEQFF.

This clone has just one count. The chain is built from TRBV2 and TRBJ1-1; D not certain. CDR1 and CDR2 (germline): SNHLY, FYNNEI. The CDR3 consists of 14 residues. V lost 9 bases, J lost 1 base, and 15 bases lay in between. Here the CDR3 DNA reads TGTGCCAGGAATCGGGGAGCCCGGAACACTGAAGCTTTCTTT. Its protein product is CARNRGARNTEAFF.